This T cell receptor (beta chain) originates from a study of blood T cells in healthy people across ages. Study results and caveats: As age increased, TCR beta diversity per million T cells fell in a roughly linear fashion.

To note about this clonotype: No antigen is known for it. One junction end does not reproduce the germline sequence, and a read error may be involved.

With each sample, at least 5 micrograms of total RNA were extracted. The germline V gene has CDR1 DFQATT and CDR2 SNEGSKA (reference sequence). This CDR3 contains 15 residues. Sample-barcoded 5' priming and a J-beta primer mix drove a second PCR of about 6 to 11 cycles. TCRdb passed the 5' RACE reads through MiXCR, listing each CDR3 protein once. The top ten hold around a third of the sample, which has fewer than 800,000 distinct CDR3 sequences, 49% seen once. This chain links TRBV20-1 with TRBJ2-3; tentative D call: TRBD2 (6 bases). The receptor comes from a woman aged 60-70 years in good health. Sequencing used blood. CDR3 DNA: TGCAGTGTTAGAACTGACGGGAGAGGCTCAGATACGCAGTATTTT. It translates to CSVRTDGRGSDTQYF.